A selection of T cell receptor beta chains follows, all from one sample in a study of identifying expanded T cells in peripheral blood. Profiled with immunoSEQ multiplex PCR; TCRdb holds only in-frame clones, not every one. This repertoire shows roughly 120,000 clones, 88% found once; its top ten account for 8% to 9%. The sample consisted of blood. The receptor source for this set is a person aged 18 to 75 in good health. Both conserved end residues are part of each CDR3. Fields, in order: V gene, D gene, clone size, J gene, CDR3 DNA, CDR3 protein. D genes are given only for firm matches. The size field is filled for only some rows; it gives once, few, many or a size class.

V: TRBV7-8; D: TRBD1; size: NA; J: TRBJ1-4; DNA: TGTGCCAGCAGCCCCCGGGACAGGGGGCATGAAAAACTGTTTTTT; CDR3: CASSPRDRGHEKLFF
V: TRBV28; D: NA; size: NA; J: TRBJ2-7; DNA: TGTGCCAGCAGTACCGGTACCTACGAGCAGTACTTC; CDR3: CASSTGTYEQYF
V: TRBV6-5; D: NA; size: NA; J: TRBJ1-4; DNA: TGTGCCAGCAGTTACTCGGTCCAGCTTAATGAAAAACTGTTTTTT; CDR3: CASSYSVQLNEKLFF
V: TRBV11-2; D: TRBD1; size: NA; J: TRBJ2-7; DNA: TGTGCCAGCAGCCCGAGGGACAGGGGAGGGAACGAGCAGTACTTC; CDR3: CASSPRDRGGNEQYF
V: TRBV18; D: NA; size: NA; J: TRBJ2-5; DNA: TGTGCCAGCTCCCTAAGCAGGGCGCGAGGAGAGACCCAGTACTTC; CDR3: CASSLSRARGETQYF
V: TRBV28; D: TRBD1; size: NA; J: TRBJ1-5; DNA: TGTGCCAGCAGGGGACAGGAATCTACTAGCAATCAGCCCCAGCATTTT; CDR3: CASRGQESTSNQPQHF
V: TRBV27; D: NA; size: NA; J: TRBJ2-1; DNA: TGTGCCAGCAGCCTGGCCCGGATTTCCTACAATGAGCAGTTCTTC; CDR3: CASSLARISYNEQFF
V: TRBV15; D: NA; size: once; J: TRBJ1-2; DNA: TGTGCCACCAGCAGACTTCCCGGACATGCCGACTATGGCTACACCTTC; CDR3: CATSRLPGHADYGYTF
V: TRBV28; D: NA; size: NA; J: TRBJ2-5; DNA: TGTGCCAGCAGTTTTCGGGGGGCTGAGACCCAGTACTTC; CDR3: CASSFRGAETQYF
V: TRBV29-1; D: NA; size: NA; J: TRBJ2-7; DNA: TGCAGCGTTGAAGAATGGCCCGAGCAGTACTTC; CDR3: CSVEEWPEQYF
V: TRBV7-2; D: TRBD2; size: once; J: TRBJ2-1; DNA: TGTGCCAGTGTCAGCGGGGGGGCCTCGGGTGAGCAGTTCTTC; CDR3: CASVSGGASGEQFF
V: TRBV6-6; D: NA; size: NA; J: TRBJ1-1; DNA: TGTGCCAGTTTATCCGCTTACACTGAAGCTTTCTTT; CDR3: CASLSAYTEAFF
V: TRBV6-1; D: NA; size: NA; J: TRBJ2-3; DNA: TGTGCCGAAAGCACGGGGGAAAGCAATACGCAGTATTTT; CDR3: CAESTGESNTQYF
V: TRBV28; D: NA; size: NA; J: TRBJ1-4; DNA: TGTGCGCCCGGACTGGGGGGAATATTCCCAACTAATGAAAAACTGTTTTTT; CDR3: CAPGLGGIFPTNEKLFF
V: TRBV19; D: NA; size: NA; J: TRBJ1-1; DNA: TGTGCCAGTAGTATAGTGACAAGAACTGAAGCTTTCTTT; CDR3: CASSIVTRTEAFF
V: TRBV27; D: NA; size: NA; J: TRBJ2-1; DNA: TGTGCCAGCAGTTTGGGGGACTTTTACAATGAGCAGTTCTTC; CDR3: CASSLGDFYNEQFF
V: TRBV19; D: TRBD2; size: NA; J: TRBJ2-1; DNA: TGTGCCAGTAGTAAGGGACTAGCAACGATAGACAATGAGCAGTTCTTC; CDR3: CASSKGLATIDNEQFF
V: TRBV6-6; D: TRBD2; size: NA; J: TRBJ2-1; DNA: TGTGCCAGCAGGGGGGTGGGGACTAGCGGTTACAATGAGCAGTTCTTC; CDR3: CASRGVGTSGYNEQFF
V: TRBV6-4; D: NA; size: NA; J: TRBJ2-3; DNA: TGTGCCAGCAGTGCCGAGCTCACCCTGGGAGATACGCAGTATTTT; CDR3: CASSAELTLGDTQYF
V: TRBV19; D: TRBD1; size: few; J: TRBJ2-5; DNA: TGTGCCAGTAGTGACCAGGGGGCGAGAGAGACCCAGTACTTC; CDR3: CASSDQGARETQYF
V: TRBV5-1; D: TRBD1; size: NA; J: TRBJ2-7; DNA: TGCGCCAGCAGCTTGGGACAACAGGGGCCCTACGAGCAGTACTTC; CDR3: CASSLGQQGPYEQYF
V: TRBV6-6; D: NA; size: NA; J: TRBJ1-1; DNA: TGTGCCAGCCAAGCACCGGGGACGAACACTGAAGCTTTCTTT; CDR3: CASQAPGTNTEAFF
V: TRBV5-6; D: NA; size: NA; J: TRBJ1-1; DNA: TGTGCCAGCAGCTTGACAGGGCCGTACACTGAAGCTTTCTTT; CDR3: CASSLTGPYTEAFF
V: TRBV5-4; D: NA; size: NA; J: TRBJ1-5; DNA: TGTGTCAGCAGCGACTCGGGACAAATCGGGCCCCAGCATTTT; CDR3: CVSSDSGQIGPQHF
V: TRBV2; D: NA; size: NA; J: TRBJ1-5; DNA: TGTGCCAGCAGTAGGATGGTGGGCAATCAGCCCCAGCATTTT; CDR3: CASSRMVGNQPQHF
V: TRBV6-5; D: NA; size: NA; J: TRBJ2-1; DNA: TGTGCCAGCACGAACCCGGGTGGAAATGAGCAGTTCTTC; CDR3: CASTNPGGNEQFF
V: TRBV21-1; D: NA; size: NA; J: TRBJ2-7; DNA: TGTGCCAGCAGCAAAGGGACAGGGTTTCAGCAGTACTTC; CDR3: CASSKGTGFQQYF
V: TRBV7-3; D: NA; size: NA; J: TRBJ1-1; DNA: TGTGCCAGCAGCTTCACAGCGAACACTGAAGCTTTCTTT; CDR3: CASSFTANTEAFF
V: TRBV7-2; D: TRBD2; size: NA; J: TRBJ2-1; DNA: TGTGCCAGCAGCTTAGGTGATAGCGGGGGGGTTTATGAGCAGTTCTTC; CDR3: CASSLGDSGGVYEQFF
V: TRBV9; D: NA; size: NA; J: TRBJ2-5; DNA: TGTGCCAGCAGCGCGTCCGGGAGAAAAGAGACCCAGTACTTC; CDR3: CASSASGRKETQYF
V: TRBV2; D: NA; size: few; J: TRBJ1-4; DNA: TGTGCCAGCAGTGTGGGGCACGAAAAACTGTTTTTT; CDR3: CASSVGHEKLFF
V: TRBV20-1; D: NA; size: NA; J: TRBJ2-5; DNA: TGCAGTGCCTGGACGGTGGGGACCCAGTACTTC; CDR3: CSAWTVGTQYF
V: TRBV27; D: NA; size: NA; J: TRBJ2-7; DNA: TGTGCCAGCAGTTTACGCGAGGGGCGTGGGACCTACGAGCAGTACTTC; CDR3: CASSLREGRGTYEQYF
V: TRBV4-3; D: TRBD1; size: NA; J: TRBJ1-2; DNA: TGCGCCAGCAGCCAAGTGGACAGGGGGAACTATGGCTACACCTTC; CDR3: CASSQVDRGNYGYTF
V: TRBV25-1; D: NA; size: NA; J: TRBJ2-7; DNA: TGTGCCAGCAGTACAGCGAACGAAAACGAGCAGTACTTC; CDR3: CASSTANENEQYF
V: TRBV7-2; D: TRBD1; size: NA; J: TRBJ2-4; DNA: TGTGCCAGCAGCTTAGTGTATCAGGGGGTGTATGGAACCAAAAACATTCAGTACTTC; CDR3: CASSLVYQGVYGTKNIQYF
V: TRBV7-2; D: NA; size: once; J: TRBJ2-7; DNA: TGTGCCAGCAGCTTGGGAACGACTTACTACGAGCAGTACTTC; CDR3: CASSLGTTYYEQYF
V: TRBV2; D: NA; size: NA; J: TRBJ2-7; DNA: TGTGCCAGCACCATTATACCGAGCTCCTACGAGCAGTACTTC; CDR3: CASTIIPSSYEQYF
V: TRBV5-1; D: NA; size: NA; J: TRBJ2-1; DNA: TGCGCCAGCAGCTTGGCGGGGGACAATGAGCAGTTCTTC; CDR3: CASSLAGDNEQFF
V: TRBV9; D: TRBD2; size: NA; J: TRBJ2-1; DNA: TGTGCCAGCAGCGTATGGGCTAGCGGGCGATACAATGAGCAGTTCTTC; CDR3: CASSVWASGRYNEQFF
V: TRBV28; D: TRBD1; size: medium-sized; J: TRBJ1-2; DNA: TGTGCCAGCAGTCGGACAGGGGGCATATATGGCTACACCTTC; CDR3: CASSRTGGIYGYTF
V: TRBV29-1; D: NA; size: NA; J: TRBJ2-7; DNA: TGCAGCGGAGGGTGGTTAAGCGGAAACTCCTACGAGCAGTACTTC; CDR3: CSGGWLSGNSYEQYF
V: TRBV27; D: TRBD1; size: NA; J: TRBJ2-6; DNA: TGTGCCAGCACCCGACAGGGGATAAGTGGGGCCAACGTCCTGACTTTC; CDR3: CASTRQGISGANVLTF
V: TRBV5-1; D: NA; size: NA; J: TRBJ1-2; DNA: TGCGCCAGCAGCTTGGAAGGAATGGCAGGGGACTATGGCTACACCTTC; CDR3: CASSLEGMAGDYGYTF
V: TRBV2; D: TRBD2; size: NA; J: TRBJ2-5; DNA: TGTGCCAGCAAAGCCCCGTCCCGGGGGGATGAGACCCAGTACTTC; CDR3: CASKAPSRGDETQYF
V: TRBV19; D: TRBD1; size: few; J: TRBJ2-3; DNA: TGTGCCAGTAGTATTGTCGGGACAGGGAGGACGCAGTATTTT; CDR3: CASSIVGTGRTQYF
V: TRBV20-1; D: NA; size: NA; J: TRBJ2-7; DNA: TGCAGTGCTAGAGACGCCCATGAGCAGTACTTC; CDR3: CSARDAHEQYF
V: TRBV6-1; D: NA; size: NA; J: TRBJ1-5; DNA: TGTGCCAGCAGTGACAGGGTGAATAGCAATCAGCCCCAGCATTTT; CDR3: CASSDRVNSNQPQHF
V: TRBV6-1; D: TRBD2; size: NA; J: TRBJ2-3; DNA: TGTGCCAGCATGCAACTAGCGGGGGGACGGGATACGCAGTATTTT; CDR3: CASMQLAGGRDTQYF
V: TRBV7-8; D: TRBD1; size: NA; J: TRBJ2-4; DNA: TGTGCCAGCAGCGGTCGGACAGGGCGAAACATTCAGTACTTC; CDR3: CASSGRTGRNIQYF
V: TRBV13; D: NA; size: NA; J: TRBJ2-3; DNA: TGTGCCAGCAGCACACGTTCCGGTAACACAGATACGCAGTATTTT; CDR3: CASSTRSGNTDTQYF
V: TRBV7-2; D: NA; size: NA; J: TRBJ1-2; DNA: TGTGCCAGCAGCCTAGTCCGAGACTTACCGGGAGGGGGCTACACCTTC; CDR3: CASSLVRDLPGGGYTF
V: TRBV9; D: TRBD2; size: NA; J: TRBJ2-3; DNA: TGTGCCAGCAGCGTTAGCGGGAGTCGAGGCACAGATACGCAGTATTTT; CDR3: CASSVSGSRGTDTQYF